This TCR beta chain was recorded in a study of cytomegalovirus exposure and HLA in healthy donors. V shed 6 bases and J 4 bases; nucleotides not matched to a gene: 9. The CDR3 runs to 15 residues. Germline V gives CDR1 MNHEY, CDR2 SVGAGI. Overall study results and limits: Most TCR sequences showed up rarely, but some public TCRs showed up in many donors.

To note about this clone: What it binds is unknown.

Amplification used 60 Vbeta primers and 13 Jbeta primers. Using immunoSEQ multiplex PCR, the repertoire was profiled, and TCRdb retains in-frame clones only, with some absent. In the table there are about 120,000 clones, roughly 80% of which are singletons. The clonotype originates from a man aged 25 to 45 in good health and CMV-seronegative. The material sequenced was PBMCs. The rearrangement links TRBV6-5 to TRBJ1-3, with 7 bases lining up with TRBD1. The CDR3 region has the DNA TGTGCCAGCAGCCCCGACAGGGAGATAGGAAACACCATATATTTT. Its protein is CASSPDREIGNTIYF.